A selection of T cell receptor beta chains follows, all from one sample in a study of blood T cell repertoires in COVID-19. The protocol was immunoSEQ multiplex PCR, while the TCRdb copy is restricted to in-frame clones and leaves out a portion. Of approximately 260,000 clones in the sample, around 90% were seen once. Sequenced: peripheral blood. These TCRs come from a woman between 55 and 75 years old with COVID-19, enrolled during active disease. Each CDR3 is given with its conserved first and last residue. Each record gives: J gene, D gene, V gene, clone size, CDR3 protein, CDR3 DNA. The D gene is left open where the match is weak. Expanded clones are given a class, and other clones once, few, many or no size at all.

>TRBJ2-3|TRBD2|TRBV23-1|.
CASSHRIIAGMTDTQYF
TGCGCCAGCAGTCACCGAATCATAGCGGGGATGACAGATACGCAGTATTTT
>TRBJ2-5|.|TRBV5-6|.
CASSLVVGETQYF
TGTGCCAGCAGCTTGGTGGTCGGGGAGACCCAGTACTTC
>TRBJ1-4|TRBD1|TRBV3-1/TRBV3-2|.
CASSLRTGPEKLFF
TGTGCCAGCAGCCTAAGGACAGGTCCGGAAAAACTGTTTTTT
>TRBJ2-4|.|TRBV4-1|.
CASSQGQGTARGPKNIQYF
TGCGCCAGCAGCCAAGGTCAAGGTACGGCCAGAGGGCCCAAAAACATTCAGTACTTC
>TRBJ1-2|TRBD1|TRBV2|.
CASSPQGNYGYTF
TGTGCCAGCAGCCCACAGGGGAACTATGGCTACACCTTC
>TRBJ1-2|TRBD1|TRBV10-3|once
CAISRDRNNYGYTF
TGTGCCATCAGCCGGGACAGGAATAACTATGGCTACACCTTC
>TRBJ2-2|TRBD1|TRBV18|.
CASSPQTGAGELFF
TGTGCCAGCTCACCCCAAACAGGGGCAGGGGAGCTGTTTTTT
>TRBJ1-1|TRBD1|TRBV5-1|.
CASSFLTGAVNTEAFF
TGCGCCAGCAGCTTCTTAACAGGGGCCGTGAACACTGAAGCTTTCTTT
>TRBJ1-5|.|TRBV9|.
CASSAGLPNQPQHF
TGTGCCAGCAGCGCAGGACTTCCTAATCAGCCCCAGCATTTT
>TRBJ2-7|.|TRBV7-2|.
CASSLLGNTREQYF
TGTGCCAGCAGCTTACTAGGCAACACTCGCGAGCAGTACTTC
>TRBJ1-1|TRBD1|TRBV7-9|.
CASRGTGGNTEAFF
TGTGCCAGCAGGGGGACAGGGGGGAACACTGAAGCTTTCTTT
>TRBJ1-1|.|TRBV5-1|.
CASSLWGKNTEAFF
TGCGCCAGCAGCTTGTGGGGCAAGAACACTGAAGCTTTCTTT
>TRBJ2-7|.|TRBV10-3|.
CASSPTSYEQYF
TGTGCCTCTAGCCCTACCAGCTACGAGCAGTACTTC
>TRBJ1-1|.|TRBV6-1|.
CASSEEGRGGPEAFF
TGTGCCAGCAGTGAGGAAGGTCGAGGAGGCCCTGAAGCTTTCTTT
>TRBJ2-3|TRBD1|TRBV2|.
CAIIGEQGARGDTQYF
TGTGCCATAATAGGGGAACAGGGGGCTAGGGGAGATACGCAGTATTTT
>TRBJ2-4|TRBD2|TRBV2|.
CASSVTSGGIAKNIQYF
TGTGCCAGCAGTGTCACTAGCGGGGGGATAGCCAAAAACATTCAGTACTTC
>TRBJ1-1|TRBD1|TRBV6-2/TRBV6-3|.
CAIRYRGNTEAFF
TGTGCCATCCGTTACAGGGGGAACACTGAAGCTTTCTTT
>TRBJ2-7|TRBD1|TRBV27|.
CASTSGGTGGQYF
TGTGCCAGCACCAGTGGAGGGACAGGGGGTCAGTACTTC
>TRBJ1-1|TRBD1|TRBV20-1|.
CSASFSDRGWRTEAFF
TGCAGTGCTAGTTTTTCGGACAGGGGATGGAGGACTGAAGCTTTCTTT
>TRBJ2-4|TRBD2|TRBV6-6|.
CASVVGGSGNIQYF
TGTGCCAGCGTAGTGGGAGGGTCTGGAAACATTCAGTACTTC
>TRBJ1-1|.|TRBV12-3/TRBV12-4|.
CASSLEITEAFF
TGTGCCAGCAGTTTGGAGATCACTGAAGCTTTCTTT
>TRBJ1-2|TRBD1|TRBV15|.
CATSTRTGDNYGYTF
TGTGCCACCAGCACCAGGACAGGGGATAACTATGGCTACACCTTC
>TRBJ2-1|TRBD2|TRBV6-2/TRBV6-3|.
CASSYLAGGTTNEQFF
TGTGCCAGCAGTTACTTGGCGGGGGGCACTACCAATGAGCAGTTCTTC
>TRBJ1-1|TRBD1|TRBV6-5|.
CASGQGAGMNTEAFF
TGTGCCAGCGGCCAGGGGGCTGGTATGAACACTGAAGCTTTCTTT
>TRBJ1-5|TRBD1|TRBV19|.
CASTGTGVQPQHF
TGTGCCAGTACCGGGACAGGGGTTCAGCCCCAGCATTTT
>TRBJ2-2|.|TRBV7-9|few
CASSLEGTGELFF
TGTGCCAGCAGCCTAGAGGGGACCGGGGAGCTGTTTTTT
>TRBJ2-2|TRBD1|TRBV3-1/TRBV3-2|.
CATHRDRGTGELFF
TGTGCCACTCACCGGGACAGGGGGACCGGGGAGCTGTTTTTT
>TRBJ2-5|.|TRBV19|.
CASSQGSQETQYF
TGTGCCAGTAGTCAGGGGTCCCAAGAGACCCAGTACTTC
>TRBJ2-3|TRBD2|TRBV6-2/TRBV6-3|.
CASSLLAGLGDTQYF
TGTGCCAGCAGCCTACTAGCGGGGCTCGGAGATACGCAGTATTTT
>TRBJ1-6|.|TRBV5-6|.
CASSLVPGGDSPLHF
TGTGCCAGCAGCTTGGTACCGGGGGGCGATTCACCCCTCCACTTT
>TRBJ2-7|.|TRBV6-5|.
CASSRGAYEQYF
TGTGCCAGCAGTCGAGGTGCCTACGAGCAGTACTTC
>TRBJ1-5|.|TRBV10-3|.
CAINSVPNQPQHF
TGTGCCATCAATTCAGTTCCCAATCAGCCCCAGCATTTT
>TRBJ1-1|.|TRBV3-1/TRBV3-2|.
CASSQEVQGTEAFF
TGTGCCAGCAGCCAAGAGGTACAGGGTACTGAAGCTTTCTTT
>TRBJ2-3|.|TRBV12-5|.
CASGPRGGSTQYF
TGTGCTAGTGGTCCCCGGGGTGGGAGTACGCAGTATTTT
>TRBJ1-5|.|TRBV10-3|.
CAISRGQDSNQPQHF
TGTGCCATCAGCCGGGGACAAGATAGCAATCAGCCCCAGCATTTT
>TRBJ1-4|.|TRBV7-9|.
CASSFWSGGDEKLFF
TGTGCCAGCAGCTTTTGGTCAGGAGGGGATGAAAAACTGTTTTTT
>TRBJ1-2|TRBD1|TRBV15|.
CATSREPGQGAYGYTF
TGTGCCACCAGCAGAGAACCGGGACAGGGCGCCTATGGCTACACCTTC
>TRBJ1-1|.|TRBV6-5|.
CASSYAEANTEAFF
TGTGCCAGCAGTTACGCGGAGGCCAACACTGAAGCTTTCTTT
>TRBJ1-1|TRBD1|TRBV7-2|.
CASSLDTTGGPTAF
TGTGCCAGCAGCTTAGACACTACAGGGGGCCCCACTGCCTTT
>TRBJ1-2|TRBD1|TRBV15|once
CATSSSTSQTGIISYGYTF
TGTGCCACCAGCTCCTCGACCTCACAGACAGGGATTATAAGCTATGGCTACACCTTC
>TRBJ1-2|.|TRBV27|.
CASSFQGRDDGYTF
TGTGCCAGCAGTTTTCAGGGCAGGGATGATGGCTACACCTTC
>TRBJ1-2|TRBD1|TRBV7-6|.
CASSLFSGGSDGYTF
TGTGCCAGCAGCTTATTTTCAGGGGGCAGCGATGGCTACACCTTC
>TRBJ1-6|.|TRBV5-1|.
CASSLKRTTGTDNSPLHF
TGCGCCAGCAGCTTGAAAAGGACCACCGGGACTGATAATTCACCCCTCCACTTT
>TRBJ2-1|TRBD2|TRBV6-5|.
CASSKPGGRVNEQFF
TGTGCCAGCAGCAAACCGGGGGGGCGGGTCAATGAGCAGTTCTTC
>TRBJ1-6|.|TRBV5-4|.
CASSLSDSPLHF
TGTGCCAGCAGCTTGTCCGATTCACCCCTCCACTTT
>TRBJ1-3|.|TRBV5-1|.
CASREGSGNTIYF
TGCGCCAGCAGGGAGGGCTCTGGAAACACCATATATTTT
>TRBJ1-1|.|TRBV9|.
CASSVVAGLTEAFF
TGTGCCAGCAGCGTAGTTGCAGGGCTGACTGAAGCTTTCTTT
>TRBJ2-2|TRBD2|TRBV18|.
CASSPLGAGVNTGELFF
TGTGCCAGCTCACCATTAGGAGCGGGGGTGAACACCGGGGAGCTGTTTTTT
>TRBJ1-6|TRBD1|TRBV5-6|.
CASSFIGQGNSPLHF
TGTGCCAGCAGCTTCATTGGACAGGGCAATTCACCCCTCCACTTT
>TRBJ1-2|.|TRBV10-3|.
CAISAAQGGYTF
TGTGCCATCAGTGCCGCACAGGGTGGCTACACCTTC
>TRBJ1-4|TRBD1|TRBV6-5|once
CASSPDRENEKLFF
TGTGCCAGCAGTCCGGACAGGGAAAATGAAAAACTGTTTTTT
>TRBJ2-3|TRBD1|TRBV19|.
CASRTGTGYPDAQYF
TGTGCCAGTAGGACCGGGACAGGGTACCCTGATGCGCAGTATTTT
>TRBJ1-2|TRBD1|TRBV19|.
CASSKQGKGYTF
TGTGCCAGTAGTAAACAGGGGAAAGGCTACACCTTC
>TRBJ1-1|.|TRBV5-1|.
CASSLSTVNTEAFF
TGCGCCAGCAGCTTGTCAACAGTGAACACTGAAGCTTTCTTT
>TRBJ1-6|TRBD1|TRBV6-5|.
CASRADRGNSPLHF
TGTGCCAGCAGGGCCGACAGGGGGAATTCACCCCTCCACTTT